These T cell receptor beta chains were read from a single sample in a study of cytomegalovirus exposure and HLA in healthy donors. Profiling relied on immunoSEQ multiplex PCR, and the TCRdb table lists in-frame clones only, not all of them. The sample includes around 140,000 clones, around 59% of them seen just once. Material for sequencing was PBMCs. Receptor source: a male donor in good health and CMV-seronegative. Each CDR3 is given with its conserved first and last residue. Fields, in order: J gene, clone size, V gene, D gene, CDR3 protein, CDR3 DNA. A D gene is named only where the DNA matches it firmly. Where a row states a size, it is once, few, many or the class of an expanded clone; other rows omit it.

j_call: TRBJ2-7
clone_size: NA
v_call: TRBV7-9
d_call: NA
cdr3_aa: CASSLRTLVSSEQYF
cdr3_nt: TGTGCCAGCAGTTTACGTACCCTGGTGAGCTCCGAGCAGTACTTC

j_call: TRBJ2-7
clone_size: NA
v_call: TRBV28
d_call: TRBD1
cdr3_aa: CASTPMTGPQDF
cdr3_nt: TGTGCCAGCACACCGATGACAGGGCCGCAAGACTTC

j_call: TRBJ1-1
clone_size: NA
v_call: TRBV6-6
d_call: NA
cdr3_aa: CASTQSGGMNTEAFF
cdr3_nt: TGTGCCAGCACCCAATCCGGGGGGATGAACACTGAAGCTTTCTTT

j_call: TRBJ2-5
clone_size: NA
v_call: TRBV10-3
d_call: TRBD1
cdr3_aa: CAISEDLGTGGLKETQYF
cdr3_nt: TGTGCCATCAGTGAGGATTTAGGGACAGGGGGTTTGAAAGAGACCCAGTACTTC

j_call: TRBJ2-7
clone_size: NA
v_call: TRBV5-4
d_call: TRBD1
cdr3_aa: CASSEGQVSPYEQYF
cdr3_nt: TGTGCCAGCAGCGAGGGACAGGTGAGTCCCTACGAGCAGTACTTC

j_call: TRBJ2-1
clone_size: few
v_call: TRBV7-6
d_call: NA
cdr3_aa: CASGGPSYNEQFF
cdr3_nt: TGTGCCAGCGGCGGCCCGTCCTACAATGAGCAGTTCTTC

j_call: TRBJ2-7
clone_size: once
v_call: TRBV28
d_call: NA
cdr3_aa: CASSIPSSYEQYF
cdr3_nt: TGTGCCAGCAGTATTCCGAGCTCCTACGAGCAGTACTTC

j_call: TRBJ1-1
clone_size: NA
v_call: TRBV18
d_call: NA
cdr3_aa: CASSPRETESEAFF
cdr3_nt: TGTGCCAGCTCACCAAGAGAGACAGAATCGGAAGCTTTCTTT

j_call: TRBJ2-3
clone_size: once
v_call: TRBV7-3
d_call: TRBD2
cdr3_aa: CASSPATSGGDTQYF
cdr3_nt: TGTGCCAGCAGCCCGGCCACTAGCGGGGGAGATACGCAGTATTTT

j_call: TRBJ2-7
clone_size: NA
v_call: TRBV18
d_call: NA
cdr3_aa: CASSPGGYEQYF
cdr3_nt: TGTGCCAGCTCCCCAGGAGGCTACGAGCAGTACTTC

j_call: TRBJ1-2
clone_size: few
v_call: TRBV28
d_call: NA
cdr3_aa: CASGALWGYTF
cdr3_nt: TGCGCTAGCGGGGCCCTCTGGGGCTACACCTTC

j_call: TRBJ2-4
clone_size: NA
v_call: TRBV14
d_call: TRBD1
cdr3_aa: CASSPGGQGFIQYF
cdr3_nt: TGTGCCAGCAGCCCGGGGGGACAGGGTTTTATTCAGTACTTC

j_call: TRBJ1-1
clone_size: few
v_call: TRBV7-9
d_call: NA
cdr3_aa: CASSSLVGLTEAFF
cdr3_nt: TGTGCCAGCAGCTCTCTCGTGGGGCTTACTGAAGCTTTCTTT

j_call: TRBJ1-4
clone_size: few
v_call: TRBV28
d_call: TRBD1
cdr3_aa: CASSAHGQGRGEKLFF
cdr3_nt: TGTGCCAGCAGTGCCCACGGACAGGGGAGGGGAGAAAAACTGTTTTTT

j_call: TRBJ2-5
clone_size: few
v_call: TRBV4-1
d_call: TRBD2
cdr3_aa: CASSHLTSGGAGETQYF
cdr3_nt: TGCGCCAGCAGCCACCTGACTAGCGGGGGGGCTGGGGAGACCCAGTACTTC

j_call: TRBJ2-1
clone_size: few
v_call: TRBV5-4
d_call: NA
cdr3_aa: CASTPGGQGGYNEQFF
cdr3_nt: TGTGCCAGCACCCCCGGGGGGCAGGGTGGCTACAATGAGCAGTTCTTC

j_call: TRBJ1-1
clone_size: NA
v_call: TRBV9
d_call: TRBD1
cdr3_aa: CASSPRDRRAFF
cdr3_nt: TGTGCCAGCAGCCCCCGGGACAGGCGGGCTTTCTTT

j_call: TRBJ1-2
clone_size: NA
v_call: TRBV7-3
d_call: TRBD1
cdr3_aa: CASGGGTDANYGYTF
cdr3_nt: TGTGCCAGTGGGGGTGGGACAGACGCTAACTATGGCTACACCTTC

j_call: TRBJ2-7
clone_size: NA
v_call: TRBV7-2
d_call: TRBD1
cdr3_aa: CASSFHRGIEQYF
cdr3_nt: TGTGCCAGCAGCTTTCACAGGGGAATCGAGCAGTACTTC

j_call: TRBJ1-1
clone_size: NA
v_call: TRBV11-2
d_call: NA
cdr3_aa: CASSFRLGARLPEAFF
cdr3_nt: TGTGCCAGCAGCTTTAGGCTAGGAGCCCGCCTGCCTGAAGCTTTCTTT

j_call: TRBJ2-5
clone_size: once
v_call: TRBV28
d_call: TRBD2
cdr3_aa: CASSYSTGTTQETQYF
cdr3_nt: TGTGCCAGCAGCTACTCAACCGGGACTACCCAAGAGACCCAGTACTTC

j_call: TRBJ1-3
clone_size: few
v_call: TRBV6-1
d_call: NA
cdr3_aa: CASSDPGHFSGNTIYF
cdr3_nt: TGTGCCAGCAGTGACCCCGGACACTTCTCTGGAAACACCATATATTTT

j_call: TRBJ2-1
clone_size: NA
v_call: TRBV28
d_call: TRBD1
cdr3_aa: CASSEAGTGGYNEQFF
cdr3_nt: TGTGCCAGCAGTGAGGCCGGGACAGGGGGGTACAATGAGCAGTTCTTC

j_call: TRBJ1-5
clone_size: few
v_call: TRBV15
d_call: TRBD1
cdr3_aa: CATSRTWTGRSNQPQHF
cdr3_nt: TGTGCCACCAGCCGAACCTGGACAGGGCGCAGCAATCAGCCCCAGCATTTT

j_call: TRBJ1-5
clone_size: NA
v_call: TRBV19
d_call: NA
cdr3_aa: CASSIRGGNQPQHF
cdr3_nt: TGTGCCAGTAGTATCAGGGGAGGGAATCAGCCCCAGCATTTT

j_call: TRBJ1-3
clone_size: NA
v_call: TRBV10-3
d_call: NA
cdr3_aa: CAISLSVPGNTIYF
cdr3_nt: TGTGCCATCAGTTTGTCGGTTCCTGGAAACACCATATATTTT

j_call: TRBJ1-1
clone_size: few
v_call: TRBV7-3
d_call: NA
cdr3_aa: CASSLNRGGTEAFF
cdr3_nt: TGTGCCAGCAGCCTAAATCGGGGGGGCACTGAAGCTTTCTTT

j_call: TRBJ1-2
clone_size: NA
v_call: TRBV28
d_call: NA
cdr3_aa: CASREGGYGYTF
cdr3_nt: TGTGCCAGCAGGGAAGGGGGCTATGGCTACACCTTC

j_call: TRBJ2-1
clone_size: NA
v_call: TRBV7-8
d_call: NA
cdr3_aa: CASSLEGGPGGEQFF
cdr3_nt: TGTGCCAGCAGCTTAGAGGGGGGGCCGGGTGGTGAGCAGTTCTTC

j_call: TRBJ1-3
clone_size: NA
v_call: TRBV4-1
d_call: NA
cdr3_aa: CASSQSFPGSGNTIYF
cdr3_nt: TGCGCCAGCAGCCAATCTTTTCCGGGGTCTGGAAACACCATATATTTT

j_call: TRBJ2-7
clone_size: NA
v_call: TRBV7-9
d_call: TRBD1
cdr3_aa: CASSVTGGESHEQYF
cdr3_nt: TGTGCCAGCAGCGTCACAGGGGGCGAGTCTCACGAGCAGTACTTC

j_call: TRBJ1-5
clone_size: NA
v_call: TRBV2
d_call: NA
cdr3_aa: CASSPGHFSGNQPQHF
cdr3_nt: TGTGCCAGCAGCCCTGGACACTTCTCTGGCAATCAGCCCCAGCATTTT

j_call: TRBJ2-7
clone_size: NA
v_call: TRBV19
d_call: TRBD1
cdr3_aa: CASSVSPGQSYEQYF
cdr3_nt: TGTGCCAGTAGTGTTAGTCCGGGACAGTCCTACGAGCAGTACTTC

j_call: TRBJ2-7
clone_size: NA
v_call: TRBV5-1
d_call: NA
cdr3_aa: CASSLEGGASYEQYF
cdr3_nt: TGCGCCAGCAGCTTGGAGGGCGGGGCCTCCTACGAGCAGTACTTC

j_call: TRBJ2-1
clone_size: NA
v_call: TRBV2
d_call: TRBD1
cdr3_aa: CASSEVRTGGNEQFF
cdr3_nt: TGTGCCAGCAGTGAAGTTAGGACAGGGGGCAATGAGCAGTTCTTC

j_call: TRBJ2-7
clone_size: NA
v_call: TRBV19
d_call: TRBD1
cdr3_aa: CASSAGGTGVLRPTYEQYF
cdr3_nt: TGTGCCAGTAGTGCCGGCGGGACAGGGGTCCTACGACCCACCTACGAGCAGTACTTC

j_call: TRBJ1-5
clone_size: NA
v_call: TRBV10-2
d_call: NA
cdr3_aa: CASRPERRTEDNQPQHF
cdr3_nt: TGCGCCAGCAGGCCAGAAAGAAGGACAGAAGACAATCAGCCCCAGCATTTT

j_call: TRBJ2-5
clone_size: NA
v_call: TRBV21-1
d_call: NA
cdr3_aa: CASSKGGGRDRQETQYF
cdr3_nt: TGTGCCAGCAGCAAAGGAGGTGGACGGGACAGACAAGAGACCCAGTACTTC